This T cell receptor beta chain was retrieved from a study of blood T cells in healthy people across ages. The authors ran a second PCR of roughly 6 to 12 cycles using a sample-barcoded 5' primer and a J-beta primer mix. TCRdb independently ran MiXCR on the 5' RACE reads; one entry per CDR3 protein. The sample holds roughly 730,000 distinct CDR3 sequences, around three fifths seen once. CDR3 length: 20 residues. Germline-derived CDR1 and CDR2 are PRHDT and FYEKMQ (reference sequence). The V gene end was trimmed by 5 bases and the J gene end by 0 bases; junction bases not matched to a gene: 16. This chain links TRBV13 with TRBJ2-4, with 10 nucleotides matching TRBD2. The sample comprised blood. The sequence derives from a man aged 40-55 years in good health. The CDR3 DNA reads TGTGCCAGCAGCGGACCCGGAGGGGCTAGCGGGAGTAAAGCCAAAAACATTCAGTACTTC. The encoded protein is CASSGPGGASGSKAKNIQYF.